This TCR beta chain was retrieved from a study of blood T cell repertoires in COVID-19. As for the study in general: Sites across the United States, Italy and Spain contributed samples from acute and convalescent COVID-19. The cDNA or gDNA used as material had been derived from T cells, B-cell-depleted T cells, or PBMCs.

The V and J ends lost 6 bases and 7 bases, in that order; junction bases with no gene match: 5. CDR3 length: 12 amino acids. CDR1 and CDR2 from the germline V gene are MDHEN and SYDVKM. Assay: immunoSEQ multiplex PCR; the TCRdb copy retains only in-frame clones and omits some. The sample has 95,000 to 150,000 clones, roughly 77% seen once. The rearrangement joins TRBV28 to TRBJ2-5; 7 nucleotides match TRBD1. The sequence was obtained from a man in his sixties with active or convalescent COVID-19. Material: peripheral blood. The CDR3 reads CASRTGYGTQYF. In nucleotides, the CDR3 is TGTGCCAGCAGGACAGGGTACGGGACCCAGTACTTC.